Presented here are 20 T cell receptor beta chains from one specimen sequenced in a study of cytomegalovirus exposure and HLA in healthy donors. With 60 Vbeta and 13 Jbeta primers, the PCR was carried out. Here immunoSEQ multiplex PCR was the method, and the copy in TCRdb shows in-frame clones only, minus some. The specimen's table records around 70,000 clones. The sequenced sample was PBMCs. The receptors stem from a man between 35 and 55 years old in good health and CMV-seronegative.

The V call is TRBV28, the J call TRBJ2-3; D gene ambiguous. The germline CDR1 and CDR2 sequences are MDHEN and SYDVKM. The CDR3 contains 11 residues. V lost 11 bases to trimming and J lost 0 bases, with 6 bases between them. This CDR3 reads CAPLSTDTQYF. CDR3 DNA: TGTGCCCCCCTTAGCACAGATACGCAGTATTTT.

The chain carries TRBV4-3 and TRBJ1-2, with TRBD1 as a possible D gene (5 bases). Trimming left V 0 bases short and J 4 bases short, with 15 bases between. Germline V CDR1 and CDR2: LGHNA, YSLEER. This CDR3 comprises 16 residues. In nucleotides, the CDR3 is TGCGCCAGCAGCCAAGATCGGGAGTGGGGGGTCTATGGCTACACCTTC. This sequence encodes CASSQDREWGVYGYTF.

The chain couples TRBV4-1 to TRBJ2-5; the match to TRBD2 covers 7 bases. V was clipped by 0 bases and J by 7 bases; unmatched bases: 8. This CDR3 spans 15 amino acids. CDR1 MGHRA and CDR2 YSYEKL come from the germline V gene. As DNA, the CDR3 is TGCGCCAGCAGCCAAGATCAAGGGGCTAGCGGGACCCAGTACTTC. Protein product: CASSQDQGASGTQYF.

This chain joins TRBV7-7 and TRBJ2-7; 9 bases match TRBD2. The CDR3 extends over 17 amino acids. Germline CDR1 SSHAT, CDR2 FNYEAQ (reference sequence). The CDR3 protein is CARGPQREDLFRYEQYF. The CDR3 DNA sequence: TGTGCTCGAGGCCCCCAGCGGGAGGATTTGTTTCGTTACGAGCAGTACTTC.

This chain links TRBV5-1 with TRBJ1-6; D possibly corresponds to TRBD1 (5 bases). Between the trimmed V and J ends, which lost 0 bases and 10 bases, there was a span of 8 bases. CDR3 length: 13 residues. Germline CDR1 and CDR2: SGHRS and YFSETQ. CDR3 sequence: CASSLAGESPLHF. Written as DNA, the CDR3 is TGCGCCAGCAGCTTGGCGGGGGAGTCACCCCTCCACTTT.

The V and J genes are TRBV18 and TRBJ1-1, with D possibly being TRBD1 (5 bases). Germline-derived CDR1 and CDR2 are KGHSH and LQKENI. V was trimmed by 4 bases and J by 0 bases, leaving 12 bases between them. The length of the CDR3 is 15 residues. As DNA, the CDR3 is TGTGCCAGCTCACTCAAGACAGCCATGAACACTGAAGCTTTCTTT. Translation gives CASSLKTAMNTEAFF.

This sequence joins TRBV15 and TRBJ1-2, with D possibly matching TRBD1 (6 bases). Trimming cost V 0 bases and J 7 bases, with 15 bases left between them. Germline CDR1 LNHNV, CDR2 YYDKDF (reference sequence). The CDR3 extends over 15 amino acids. Here the CDR3 reads CATSRDLSGGSGYTF. CDR3 nucleotides: TGTGCCACCAGCAGAGATCTGTCTGGGGGCTCTGGCTACACCTTC. Supplemented by reference TRBV15 and TRBJ1-2, the full variable domain reads DAMVIQNPRYQVTQFGKPVTLSCSQTLNHNVMYWYQQKSSQAPKLLFHYYDKDFNNEADTPDNFQSRRPNTSFCFLDIRSPGLGDTAMYLCATSRDLSGGSGYTFGSGTRLTVV.

The chain combines TRBV5-6 with TRBJ2-7; TRBD1 matches at 9 bases. Trimming cost V 4 bases and J 2 bases; bases outside gene matches: 10. This CDR3 contains 16 residues. The germline V gene encodes CDR1 SGHDT and CDR2 YYEEEE. The CDR3 coding sequence is TGTGCCAGCAGCCTCAGACCGGGACAGGGAACCTACGAGCAGTACTTC. Its translation: CASSLRPGQGTYEQYF.

The chain recombines TRBV7-9 with TRBJ2-1; the D is unclear. Germline V lookup: CDR1 SEHNR, CDR2 FQNEAQ (reference sequence). Trimming cost V 7 bases and J 2 bases, with 12 bases left between them. The CDR3 has 14 amino acids. CDR3 amino acids: CASTASAAYNEQFF. Here the CDR3 DNA reads TGTGCCAGCACCGCTTCCGCAGCCTACAATGAGCAGTTCTTC.

The V call is TRBV7-9, the J call TRBJ1-5, with 7 bases matching TRBD1. The V and J ends lost 7 bases and 6 bases, in that order; junction bases with no gene match: 6. CDR3 length: 13 residues. Germline assignment: CDR1 SEHNR and CDR2 FQNEAQ (reference sequence). The CDR3, as DNA: TGTGCCAGCACCTCACAGGGGAGTCAGCCCCAGCATTTT. This gives the protein CASTSQGSQPQHF.

The V gene is TRBV6-5, the J gene TRBJ1-2; unclear D gene. The germline V and J ends were trimmed by 8 bases and 8 bases, with 21 bases remaining between them. This CDR3 is built from 14 residues. Per germline, CDR1 MNHEY and CDR2 SVGAGI. This chain's CDR3 is CASLTGKASWGYTF. The CDR3 DNA is TGTGCCAGCCTGACGGGTAAGGCCTCCTGGGGCTACACCTTC.

The J gene is TRBJ2-7, the V gene TRBV4-3; 7 bases map to TRBD1. V gave up 0 bases and J gave up 6 bases; unmatched junction bases: 11. CDR1 LGHNA and CDR2 YSLEER come from the germline V gene. This CDR3 is built from 16 residues. The CDR3: CASSQDFWTGYIEQYF. The CDR3 nucleotides read TGCGCCAGCAGCCAAGACTTCTGGACAGGCTACATCGAGCAGTACTTC.

In DNA form, the CDR3 reads TGTGCCAGCAGCCCTAAGGGGGGGAGCTCCTACAATGAGCAGTTCTTC. It encodes CASSPKGGSSYNEQFF. The genes are TRBV7-2 and TRBJ2-1, with D perhaps matching TRBD2 (7 bases). The CDR3 loop spans 16 amino acids. Germline V lookup: CDR1 SGHTA, CDR2 FQGNSA. Trimming left V 5 bases short and J 0 bases short, with 14 bases between.

The V gene is TRBV2, the J gene TRBJ1-6, with 9 bases matching TRBD1. CDR1 is SNHLY and CDR2 is FYNNEI in the germline V gene. Trimming took 4 bases from V and 12 from J; bases not matched to a gene: 7. The CDR3 is made up of 14 amino acids. The CDR3 loop is CASSGLGQGLPLHF. For the CDR3, the DNA is TGTGCCAGCAGTGGTCTGGGACAGGGTTTACCCCTCCACTTT. The entire variable domain, with the rest obtained from reference TRBV2 and TRBJ1-6, is as follows: EPEVTQTPSHQVTQMGQEVILRCVPISNHLYFYWYRQILGQKVEFLVSFYNNEISEKSEIFDDQFSVERPDGSNFTLKIRSTKLEDSAMYFCASSGLGQGLPLHFGNGTRLTVT.

The V and J genes are TRBV11-2 and TRBJ2-3, with 12 bases identical to TRBD2. V gave up 6 bases and J gave up 4 bases; unmatched junction bases: 8. Germline CDR1 SGHAT, CDR2 FQNNGV. This CDR3 is built from 16 residues. The chain's CDR3 is CASRQAGTSGSDTQYF. Here the CDR3 DNA reads TGTGCCAGCAGGCAAGCGGGGACTAGCGGGTCAGATACGCAGTATTTT.

A note on this clone: One end of the junction does not line up with germline, which may come from a read error. Other DNA sequences within the sample encode an identical CDR3. This chain joins TRBV7-9 and TRBJ2-1, with 9 bases that match TRBD1. CDR1 and CDR2 (germline): SEHNR, FQNEAQ (reference sequence). This CDR3 region has 14 residues. The DNA for the CDR3 is TGTGCCAGCAGCTCCGGGACAGGGTGGGATGAGCAATTCTTC. It translates to CASSSGTGWDEQFF.

The chain carries TRBV4-3 and TRBJ2-7, with TRBD1 as a possible D gene (5 bases). The CDR3 extends over 13 amino acids. The V gene's germline CDR1 is LGHNA and CDR2 YSLEER. Trimming shortened V by 5 bases and J by 6 bases, and 14 bases separated the two germline ends. DNA for the CDR3: TGCGCCAGCAGCTTAAAGGGGTTCGGCGAGCAGTACTTC. It is translated as CASSLKGFGEQYF.

The J gene is TRBJ1-1, the V gene TRBV15, with unresolved D. This CDR3 contains 12 residues. Germline V gene lookup returns CDR1 LNHNV and CDR2 YYDKDF (reference sequence). Trimming took 2 bases from V and 2 from J, leaving 3 bases between them. The CDR3 DNA sequence: TGTGCCACCAGCAGACCAAACACTGAAGCTTTCTTT. Residues: CATSRPNTEAFF.

As to this clone: Other DNA sequences in this sample translate to the same CDR3. This chain connects TRBV6-5 to TRBJ2-7; 7 positions match TRBD1. The CDR3 contains 12 residues. J gave up 5 bases and V 8 bases, and 6 bases lay outside the gene matches. The germline gives CDR1 MNHEY, CDR2 SVGAGI. The CDR3 nucleotides are TGTGCCAGCGGACAGGCTGCCGACGAGCAGTACTTC. Amino acid sequence: CASGQAADEQYF.

J is TRBJ1-1 and V is TRBV6-1, with 8 nucleotides matching TRBD1. From germline, CDR1 is MNHNS and CDR2 SASEGT. The CDR3 consists of 13 residues. Losses at the gene ends were 6 bases for V and 6 bases for J; bases not matched to a gene: 6. CDR3 nucleotides: TGTGCCAGCAGAAAGGACAGGGATTCTGAAGCTTTCTTT. This sequence encodes CASRKDRDSEAFF.